This paragraph reports one TCR beta chain. The antigen is not known. Here immunoSEQ multiplex PCR was the method, and the copy in TCRdb shows in-frame clones only, minus some. The sample lists 60,000 or so clones, about 91% occurring once. The time point denotes: week 11, during vaccination. Every vaccination contained 300 ug of the mutant IDH1 20-mer peptide and was paired with topical imiquimod. The data belong to a study of a mutant IDH1 vaccine in newly diagnosed glioma. Study in general: Patients received vaccination from 4-6 weeks after radiotherapy alone, or with temozolomide cycles. Earlier therapy was either radiotherapy, temozolomide, or both, and most got both.

The V and J ends lost 4 bases and 4 bases respectively, with 12 bases between them. This CDR3 is built from 14 residues. Germline loops: CDR1 SGHDT, CDR2 YYEEEE. Study results and limitations: Pseudoprogression appeared independent of alterations in top peripheral clonotypes.

The specimen was PBMCs, collected from a glioma patient whose treatment included an IDH1 peptide vaccine. The gene calls are TRBV5-6 and TRBJ1-5, with D unresolved. The receptor's source is a man in his forties or fifties with glioma. The CDR3 is CASSENGVNQPQHF. CDR3 nucleotide sequence: TGTGCCAGCAGCGAAAACGGGGTGAATCAGCCCCAGCATTTT.